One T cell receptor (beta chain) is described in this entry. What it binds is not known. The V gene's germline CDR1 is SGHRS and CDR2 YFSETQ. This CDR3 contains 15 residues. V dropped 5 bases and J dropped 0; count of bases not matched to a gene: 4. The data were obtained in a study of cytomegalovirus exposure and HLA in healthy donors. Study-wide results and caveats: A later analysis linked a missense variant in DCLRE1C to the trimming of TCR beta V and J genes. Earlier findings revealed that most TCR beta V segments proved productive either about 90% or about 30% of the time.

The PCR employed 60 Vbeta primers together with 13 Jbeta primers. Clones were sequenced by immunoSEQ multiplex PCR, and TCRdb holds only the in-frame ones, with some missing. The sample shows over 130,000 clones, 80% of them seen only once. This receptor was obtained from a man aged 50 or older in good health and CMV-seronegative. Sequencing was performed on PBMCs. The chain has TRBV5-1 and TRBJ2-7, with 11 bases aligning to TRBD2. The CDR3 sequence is CASRLTSGSSYEQYF. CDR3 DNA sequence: TGCGCCAGCAGGCTAACTAGCGGGAGCTCCTACGAGCAGTACTTC.